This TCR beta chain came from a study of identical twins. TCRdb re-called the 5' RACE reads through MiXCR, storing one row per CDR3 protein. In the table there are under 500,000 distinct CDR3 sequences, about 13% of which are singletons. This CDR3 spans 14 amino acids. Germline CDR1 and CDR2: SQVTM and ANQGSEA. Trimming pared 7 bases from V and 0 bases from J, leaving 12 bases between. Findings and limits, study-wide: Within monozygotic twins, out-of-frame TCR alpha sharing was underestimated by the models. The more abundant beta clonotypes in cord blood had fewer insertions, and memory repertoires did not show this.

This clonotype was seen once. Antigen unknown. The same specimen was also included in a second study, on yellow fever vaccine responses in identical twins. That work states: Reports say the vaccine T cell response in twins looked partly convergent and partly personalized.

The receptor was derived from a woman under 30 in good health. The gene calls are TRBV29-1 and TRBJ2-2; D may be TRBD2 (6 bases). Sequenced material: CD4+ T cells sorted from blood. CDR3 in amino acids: CSAVAEPNTGELFF. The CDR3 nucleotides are TGCAGCGCGGTAGCGGAACCGAACACCGGGGAGCTGTTTTTT.